These T cell receptor beta chains were read from a single sample in a study of long-term antiretroviral therapy in people with HIV. The data were produced by immunoSEQ multiplex PCR, yet TCRdb's version contains in-frame clones alone and is incomplete. The data contain 14,000 or so clones, about 84% of them seen just once; the ten biggest clones take up approximately 16%. The specimen was unsorted PBMCs, collected 1.8 years before starting antiretroviral therapy. The receptors were gathered from a middle-aged woman with HIV. Both conserved end residues are part of each CDR3. A D gene is named only where the DNA matches it firmly. Size is stated for part of the rows, as once, few or many counts, or as a class when the clone is expanded.

>TRBJ2-3|TRBV18|TRBD2|-
TGTGCCAGCAGGGCTAGCGGGAGGACAGATACGCAGTATTTT
CASRASGRTDTQYF
>TRBJ1-2|TRBV15|-|-
TGTGCCACCAGCACAGAACCGGGACCCGTGGATGGCTACACCTTC
CATSTEPGPVDGYTF
>TRBJ1-4|TRBV5-1|-|-
TGCGCCAGCAGCTTCAAGGACTTTAATGAAAAACTGTTTTTT
CASSFKDFNEKLFF
>TRBJ2-7|TRBV9|-|few
TGTGCCAGCAGGGCCGCCGGGATTTTCTACGAGCAGTACTTC
CASRAAGIFYEQYF
>TRBJ1-5|TRBV23-1|TRBD1|few
TGCGCCAGCAGTCCCCCTACGGACAGGGGGCGGAATCAGCCCCAGCATTTT
CASSPPTDRGRNQPQHF
>TRBJ2-1|TRBV11-3|TRBD2|-
TGTGCCAGCAGCTTAAGAGGGACTAGCGGACACAATGAGCAGTTCTTC
CASSLRGTSGHNEQFF
>TRBJ1-1|TRBV29-1|TRBD1|once
TGCAGCGTTGCATGGGACAGGTACATGAACACTGAAGCTTTCTTT
CSVAWDRYMNTEAFF
>TRBJ2-6|TRBV7-2|-|-
TGTGCCAGCAGCCCTGTTTCCTCTGGGGCCAACGTCCTGACTTTC
CASSPVSSGANVLTF
>TRBJ1-5|TRBV9|TRBD1|-
TGTGCCAGCAGCCCGGGACAGGGTACGAATCAGCCCCAGCATTTT
CASSPGQGTNQPQHF
>TRBJ2-7|TRBV2|-|-
TGTGCCAGCAGTCACCGGGCCGGCACCCCTCCCGAGCAGTACTTC
CASSHRAGTPPEQYF
>TRBJ2-3|TRBV7-9|TRBD2|-
TGTGCCAGCAGCTTCGAGGACAAGCGGGAGGGCCCTCCAGATACGCAGTATTTT
CASSFEDKREGPPDTQYF
>TRBJ2-7|TRBV4-3|TRBD1|-
TGCGCCAGCAGCCTCGGCGGGACAGGGGGATACGAGCAGTACTTC
CASSLGGTGGYEQYF
>TRBJ2-5|TRBV15|-|-
TGTGCCACCAGCAGAGGTCAGGGCGTCCAAGAGACCCAGTACTTC
CATSRGQGVQETQYF
>TRBJ1-2|TRBV18|-|-
TGTGCCAGCTCACCAGACTATGGCTACACCTTC
CASSPDYGYTF
>TRBJ2-7|TRBV5-4|-|-
TGTGCCAGCAGCTTTGGTAGCGGAATCTCTCGGGACGAGCAGTACTTC
CASSFGSGISRDEQYF
>TRBJ2-2|TRBV4-1|-|few
TGCGCCAGCAGCCTGGGCCTCGGGGCCGGGGAGCTGTTTTTT
CASSLGLGAGELFF
>TRBJ2-3|TRBV5-1|TRBD2|-
TGCGCCAGCAGGCAAACTAGCGGGAGTGCAGATACGCAGTATTTT
CASRQTSGSADTQYF
>TRBJ1-5|TRBV19|-|-
TGTGCCAGTAGACAGGGTGGCCAGCCCCAGCATTTT
CASRQGGQPQHF
>TRBJ1-5|TRBV4-3|-|-
TGCGCCAGCAGCCAAGAACCAGGCGGCAATCAGCCCCAGCATTTT
CASSQEPGGNQPQHF
>TRBJ1-2|TRBV5-8|TRBD1|once
TGTGCCAGCGGGACAGGAGTCAGCTATGGCTACACCTTC
CASGTGVSYGYTF
>TRBJ2-7|TRBV5-4|TRBD1|few
TGTGCCAGCGCGACTGACATGGGGCAGGGGGACTACGAGCAGTACTTC
CASATDMGQGDYEQYF
>TRBJ2-7|TRBV28|-|-
TGTGCCAGCTCTGGTACCCTCTCCTACGAGCAGTACTTC
CASSGTLSYEQYF
>TRBJ2-1|TRBV30|-|-
TGTGCCTGGAGCGCGGGGGCAAGCTCCTACAATGAGCAGTTCTTC
CAWSAGASSYNEQFF